This T cell receptor beta chain derives from a study of cytomegalovirus exposure and HLA in healthy donors. The donors, nominally healthy at sampling, likely had unrecorded immune exposures. Findings and caveats of the study: Indistinguishable V segments such as TRBV6-2 and TRBV6-3 were excluded. Most CMV-associated TCR beta chains appeared HLA-restricted in a later analysis.

The PCR used 60 Vbeta and 13 Jbeta primers. As originally analysed: Per a later analysis, the number of unique TCR beta chains was about 80 million, of which about 10 million were shared. Sequencing used immunoSEQ multiplex PCR; TCRdb keeps in-frame clones, though not all of them. Clonal size and the V and J genes are those of that table, whereas D and trimming came from the DNA. Of approximately 120,000 clones listed, roughly 18% are singletons. This CDR3 has 16 residues. The J segment lost 7 bases and the V segment lost 1 base, leaving 8 bases of the junction unmatched. Germline V gene lookup returns CDR1 LGHNA and CDR2 YNFKEQ. This clone was counted a few times. As yet, its antigen is unknown.

The V gene is TRBV4-2, the J gene TRBJ2-7; the match to TRBD2 covers 12 bases. The sequence was obtained from a female donor in good health and CMV-seropositive. Material: PBMCs. The CDR3 region is CASSQGVGLAGGEQYF. The CDR3 coding sequence is TGTGCCAGCAGCCAAGGGGTGGGACTAGCGGGTGGGGAGCAGTACTTC.